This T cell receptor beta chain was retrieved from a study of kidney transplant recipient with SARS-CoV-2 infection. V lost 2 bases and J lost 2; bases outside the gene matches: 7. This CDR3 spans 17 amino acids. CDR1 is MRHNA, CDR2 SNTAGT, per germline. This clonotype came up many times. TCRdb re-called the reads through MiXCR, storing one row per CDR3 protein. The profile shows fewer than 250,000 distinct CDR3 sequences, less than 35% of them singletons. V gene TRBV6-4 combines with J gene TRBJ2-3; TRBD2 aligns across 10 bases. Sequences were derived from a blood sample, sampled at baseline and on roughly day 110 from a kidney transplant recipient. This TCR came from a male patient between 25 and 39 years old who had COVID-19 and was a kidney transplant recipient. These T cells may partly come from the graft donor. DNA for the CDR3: TGTGCCAGCAGTGACACAGCTACTAGCGGGGCCACAGATACGCAGTATTTT. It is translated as CASSDTATSGATDTQYF.